The next 2 T cell receptor beta chains were all read from a single sample in a study of blood T cell repertoires in COVID-19. TCRdb's copy holds only in-frame clones and misses some; the assay was immunoSEQ multiplex PCR. The sample shows 150,000 to 200,000 clones, about 70% of them seen only once. Sequenced input: peripheral blood. The receptors derive from a woman aged 45-59 years with active or convalescent COVID-19.

The V gene is TRBV4-2, the J gene TRBJ1-1; the D is unclear. This CDR3 contains 13 residues. Germline V CDR1 and CDR2: LGHNA, YNFKEQ. V shed 3 bases and J shed 6 bases, with 11 bases lying between them. The CDR3 reads CASSQPGGPEAFF. The DNA for the CDR3 is TGTGCCAGCAGCCAGCCCGGCGGGCCTGAAGCTTTCTTT.

The chain couples TRBV19 to TRBJ1-5; 8 bases match TRBD1. Germline V gene sequence: CDR1 LNHDA, CDR2 SQIVND (reference sequence). After removal of 4 bases from V and 2 bases from J, the junction contained 13 bases not matched to a gene. This CDR3 is 18 amino acids long. CDR3 nucleotide sequence: TGTGCCAGTAGTACCCGGACAGGGAGTATGGAGGGCAATCAGCCCCAGCATTTT. Residues: CASSTRTGSMEGNQPQHF.